The 10 T cell receptor beta chains below were found in one sample sequenced in a study of response to subunit inactivated influenza vaccine. Via MiXCR, TCRdb re-called the RT-PCR reads, giving one row per CDR3 protein. The table shows approximately 500,000 distinct CDR3 sequences, with 13% occurring only once. Sequenced material: PBMCs from blood, taken 40 to 50 days after vaccination. The receptors come from a man over 45 who received an inactivated influenza vaccine.

This clonotype was detected many times. V and J are TRBV12-3 or TRBV12-4 and TRBJ2-7, with 9 bases that match TRBD1. Germline trimming cut 7 bases from V and 2 bases from J; bases unmatched to any gene: 18. This CDR3 comprises 18 residues. CDR3 DNA: TGTGCCAGCAAGCCAGCCCTCCGAAGACAGGGGGACACCTACGAGCAGTACTTC. Translating it yields CASKPALRRQGDTYEQYF.

The rearrangement uses TRBV6-2 or TRBV6-3 and TRBJ2-3; 9 nucleotides align to TRBD2. The CDR3 totals 14 residues. Germline CDR1 MNHEY, CDR2 SVGEGT. The J segment lost 2 bases and the V segment lost 4 bases, leaving 1 base of the junction unmatched. The CDR3 sequence is CASSWTSATDTQYF. The CDR3 nucleotides read TGTGCCAGCAGTTGGACTAGCGCCACAGATACGCAGTATTTT.

This clonotype was counted only a few times. The genes are TRBV27 and TRBJ2-5; 7 positions match TRBD1. Germline CDR1 MNHEY, CDR2 SMNVEV (reference sequence). The trim removed 5 bases at V and 1 base at J, leaving 7 bases unmatched. This CDR3 comprises 15 residues. The CDR3 nucleotides are TGTGCCAGCAGTCCCTACAGGGGACCCCAAGAGACCCAGTACTTC. It specifies CASSPYRGPQETQYF.

This clonotype was counted between two and nine times. The chain recombines TRBV5-1 with TRBJ2-7, with 9 bases aligning to TRBD1. The germline V gene has CDR1 SGHRS and CDR2 YFSETQ. With V trimmed by 4 bases and J by 4 bases, 6 bases remained unmatched. The CDR3 sequence is 14 residues long. Here the CDR3 reads CASSLRDREYEQYF. CDR3 bases: TGCGCCAGCAGCCTAAGGGACAGGGAATACGAGCAGTACTTC.

This clonotype has ten or more counts. The gene calls are TRBV7-9 and TRBJ1-2; no firm D call. Per germline, CDR1 SEHNR and CDR2 FQNEAQ (reference sequence). Between the trimmed V and J ends, which lost 4 bases and 8 bases, there was a span of 14 bases. The CDR3 totals 13 residues. The CDR3 loop is CASSYGPWEGYTF. The CDR3 nucleotides read TGTGCCAGCAGCTATGGCCCTTGGGAAGGCTACACCTTC.

This clonotype appeared a few times. The chain joins TRBV7-9 to TRBJ2-1; TRBD1 matches 8 bases. Germline trimming cut 2 bases from V and 4 bases from J; bases unmatched to any gene: 7. There are 16 residues in the CDR3. Germline assignment: CDR1 SEHNR and CDR2 FQNEAQ (reference sequence). CDR3 in amino acids: CASSLPGGQPYNEQFF. The CDR3 nucleotides are TGTGCCAGCAGCTTACCAGGGGGCCAACCTTACAATGAGCAGTTCTTC.

In its sample, this clonotype was seen a few times. The chain joins TRBV4-1 to TRBJ2-7; D call uncertain. The CDR3 runs 14 residues. With 1 base removed from V and 4 bases from J, the gap between germline ends came to 11 bases. Germline-derived CDR1 and CDR2 are MGHRA and YSYEKL. The CDR3 spells CASSQGGEHYEQYF. The CDR3, as DNA: TGCGCCAGCAGCCAAGGTGGGGAACATTACGAGCAGTACTTC.

This clonotype appeared a few times. The chain carries TRBV15 and TRBJ1-1; D unresolved. Trimming stripped 4 bases from V and 5 bases from J, with 11 bases between. The germline V gene encodes CDR1 LNHNV and CDR2 YYDKDF (reference sequence). CDR3 length equals 13 residues. The CDR3 spells CATSIQTGTEAFF. The CDR3 DNA reads as TGTGCCACCAGCATCCAGACTGGGACTGAAGCTTTCTTT.

This clonotype came up many times. DNA for the CDR3: TGTGCCAGCACTCAACAGTCGAGCTATGGCTACACCTTC. Amino acid sequence: CASTQQSSYGYTF. This chain links TRBV12-3 or TRBV12-4 with TRBJ1-2; D gene unclear. This CDR3 contains 13 residues. The V gene lost 7 bases and the J gene lost 4 bases, with 13 bases spanning the gap.

This clonotype has a handful of counts. The chain is built from TRBV10-3 and TRBJ2-4; no firm D call. The V gene lost 3 bases and the J gene lost 2 bases, with 11 bases spanning the gap. The CDR3 is 15 residues long. The germline V gene encodes CDR1 ENHRY and CDR2 SYGVKD. CDR3 in amino acids: CAISESGVTKNIQYF. The CDR3, as DNA: TGTGCCATCAGTGAAAGTGGGGTAACCAAAAACATTCAGTACTTC.